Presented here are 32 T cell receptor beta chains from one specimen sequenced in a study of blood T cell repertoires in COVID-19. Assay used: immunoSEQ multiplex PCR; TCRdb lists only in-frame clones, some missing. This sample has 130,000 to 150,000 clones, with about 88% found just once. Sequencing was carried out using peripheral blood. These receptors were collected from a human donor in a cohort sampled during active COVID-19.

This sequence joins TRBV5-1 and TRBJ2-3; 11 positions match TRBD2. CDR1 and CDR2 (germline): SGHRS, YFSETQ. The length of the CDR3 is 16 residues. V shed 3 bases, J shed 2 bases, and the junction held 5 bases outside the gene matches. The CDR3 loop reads CASSSTSGGYTDTQYF. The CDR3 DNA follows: TGCGCCAGCAGCTCCACTAGCGGGGGATACACAGATACGCAGTATTTT.

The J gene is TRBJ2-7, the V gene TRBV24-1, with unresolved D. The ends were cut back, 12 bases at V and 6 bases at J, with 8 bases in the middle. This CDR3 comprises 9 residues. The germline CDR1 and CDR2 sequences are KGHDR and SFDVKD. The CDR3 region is CAALAEQYF. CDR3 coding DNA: TGTGCCGCCCTGGCCGAGCAGTACTTC.

The CDR3, as DNA: TGTGCCTGGAGGAAGCGGGGGTCCCAAGAGACCCAGTACTTC. This gives the protein CAWRKRGSQETQYF. The rearrangement uses TRBV30 and TRBJ2-5; 8 bases match TRBD2. Germline V gene lookup returns CDR1 GTSNPN and CDR2 SVGIG (reference sequence). This CDR3 is built from 14 residues. V shed 3 bases, J shed 1 base, and the junction held 4 bases outside the gene matches.

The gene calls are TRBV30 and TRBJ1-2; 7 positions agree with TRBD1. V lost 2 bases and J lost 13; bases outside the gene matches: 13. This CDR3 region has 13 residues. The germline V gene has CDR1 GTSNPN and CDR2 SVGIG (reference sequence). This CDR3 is CAWSIQGNSLRTF. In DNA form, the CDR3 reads TGTGCCTGGAGTATACAGGGGAACTCATTACGCACCTTC. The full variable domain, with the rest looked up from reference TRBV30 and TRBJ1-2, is SQTIHQWPATLVQPVGSPLSLECTVEGTSNPNLYWYRQAAGRGLQLLFYSVGIGQISSEVPQNLSASRPQDRQFILSSKKLLLSDSGFYLCAWSIQGNSLRTFGSGTRLTVV.

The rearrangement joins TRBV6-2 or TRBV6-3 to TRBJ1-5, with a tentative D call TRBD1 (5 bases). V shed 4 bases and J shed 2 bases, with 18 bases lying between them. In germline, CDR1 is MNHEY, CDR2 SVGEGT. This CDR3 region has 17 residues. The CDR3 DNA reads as TGTGCCAGCAGTTTCCCGCGGGACTTGTCTCGCAATCAGCCCCAGCATTTT. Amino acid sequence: CASSFPRDLSRNQPQHF.

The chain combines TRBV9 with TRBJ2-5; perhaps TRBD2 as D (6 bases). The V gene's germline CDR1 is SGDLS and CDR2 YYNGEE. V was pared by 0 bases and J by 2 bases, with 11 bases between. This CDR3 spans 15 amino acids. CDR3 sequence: CASSVGGVGQETQYF. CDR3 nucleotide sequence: TGTGCCAGCAGCGTAGGGGGGGTCGGGCAAGAGACCCAGTACTTC.

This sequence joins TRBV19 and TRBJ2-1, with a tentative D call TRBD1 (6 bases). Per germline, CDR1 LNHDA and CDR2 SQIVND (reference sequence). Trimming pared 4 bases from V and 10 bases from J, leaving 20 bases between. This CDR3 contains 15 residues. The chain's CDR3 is CASSNDRTGPEEQFF. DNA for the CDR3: TGTGCCAGTAGTAACGACAGGACGGGGCCGGAGGAGCAGTTCTTC.

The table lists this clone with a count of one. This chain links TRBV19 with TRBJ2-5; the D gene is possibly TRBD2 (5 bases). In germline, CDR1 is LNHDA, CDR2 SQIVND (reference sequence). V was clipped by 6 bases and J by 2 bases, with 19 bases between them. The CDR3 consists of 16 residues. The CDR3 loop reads CASSIPGSGDQETQYF. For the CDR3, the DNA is TGTGCCAGTAGCATCCCTGGGAGTGGGGATCAAGAGACCCAGTACTTC.

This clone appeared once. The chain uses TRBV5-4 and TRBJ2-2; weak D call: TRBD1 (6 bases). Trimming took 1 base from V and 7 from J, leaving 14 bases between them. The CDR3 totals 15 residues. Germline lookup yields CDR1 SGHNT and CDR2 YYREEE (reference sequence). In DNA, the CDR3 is TGTGCCAGCAGCTTGAGGCAGGGGTCTGGCGGGGAGCTGTTTTTT. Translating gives CASSLRQGSGGELFF. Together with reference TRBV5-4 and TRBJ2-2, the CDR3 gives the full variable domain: ETGVTQSPTHLIKTRGQQVTLRCSSQSGHNTVSWYQQALGQGPQFIFQYYREEENGRGNFPPRFSGLQFPNYSSELNVNALELDDSALYLCASSLRQGSGGELFFGEGSRLTVL.

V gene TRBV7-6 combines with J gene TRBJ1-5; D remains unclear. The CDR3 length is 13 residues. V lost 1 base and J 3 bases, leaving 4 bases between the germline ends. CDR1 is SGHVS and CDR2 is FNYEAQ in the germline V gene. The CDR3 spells CASSLGVNQPQHF. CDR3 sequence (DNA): TGTGCCAGCAGCTTAGGAGTCAATCAGCCCCAGCATTTT.

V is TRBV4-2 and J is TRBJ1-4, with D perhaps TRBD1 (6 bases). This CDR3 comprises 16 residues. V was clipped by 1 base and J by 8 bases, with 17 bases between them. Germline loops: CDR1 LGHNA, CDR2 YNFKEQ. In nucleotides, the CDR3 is TGTGCCAGCAGCCAAGCGGCGGGGGGACAACAGGAAAAACTGTTTTTT. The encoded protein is CASSQAAGGQQEKLFF.

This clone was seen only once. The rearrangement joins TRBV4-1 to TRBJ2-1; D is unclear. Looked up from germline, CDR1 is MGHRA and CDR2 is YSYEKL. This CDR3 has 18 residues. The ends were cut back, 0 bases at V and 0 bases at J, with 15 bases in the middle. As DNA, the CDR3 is TGCGCCAGCAGCCAAGAGCAGGTCGCGCTGAGCTCCTACAATGAGCAGTTCTTC. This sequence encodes CASSQEQVALSSYNEQFF.

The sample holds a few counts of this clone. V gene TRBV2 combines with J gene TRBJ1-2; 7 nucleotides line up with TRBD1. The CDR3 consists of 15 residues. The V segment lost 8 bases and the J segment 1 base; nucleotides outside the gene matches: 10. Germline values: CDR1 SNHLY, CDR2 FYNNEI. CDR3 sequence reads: CASRYTQGVNYGYTF. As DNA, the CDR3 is TGTGCCAGCCGTTATACCCAGGGGGTTAACTATGGCTACACCTTC.

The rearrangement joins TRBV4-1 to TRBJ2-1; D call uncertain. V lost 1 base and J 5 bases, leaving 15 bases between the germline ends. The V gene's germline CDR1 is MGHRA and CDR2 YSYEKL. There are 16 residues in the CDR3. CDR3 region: CASSQGPGPTNNEQFF. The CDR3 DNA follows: TGCGCCAGCAGCCAAGGGCCAGGCCCAACCAACAATGAGCAGTTCTTC.

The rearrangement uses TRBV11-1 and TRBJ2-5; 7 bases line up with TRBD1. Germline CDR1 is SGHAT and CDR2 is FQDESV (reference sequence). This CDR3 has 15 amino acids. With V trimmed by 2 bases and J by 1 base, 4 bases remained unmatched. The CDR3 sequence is CASSLTDRVQETQYF. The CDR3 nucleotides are TGTGCCAGCAGCTTAACCGACAGGGTCCAAGAGACCCAGTACTTC.

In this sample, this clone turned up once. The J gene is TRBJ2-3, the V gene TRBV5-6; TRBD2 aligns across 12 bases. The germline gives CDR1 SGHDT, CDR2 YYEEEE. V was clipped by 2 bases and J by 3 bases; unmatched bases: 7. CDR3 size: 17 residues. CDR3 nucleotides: TGTGCCAGCAGCTTTGTGGCTAGCGGGGGGGCAACAGATACGCAGTATTTT. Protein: CASSFVASGGATDTQYF.

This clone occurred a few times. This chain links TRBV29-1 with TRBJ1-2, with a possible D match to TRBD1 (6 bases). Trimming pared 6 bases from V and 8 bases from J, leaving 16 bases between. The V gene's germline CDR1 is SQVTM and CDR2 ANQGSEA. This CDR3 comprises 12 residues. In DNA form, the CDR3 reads TGCAGCGTCCTAACAGGGACGTTGGGCTACACCTTC. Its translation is CSVLTGTLGYTF.

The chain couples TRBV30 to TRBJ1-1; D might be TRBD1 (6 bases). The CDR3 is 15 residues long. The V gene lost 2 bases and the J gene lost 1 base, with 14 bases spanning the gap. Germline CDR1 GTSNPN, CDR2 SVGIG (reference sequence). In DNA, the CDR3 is TGTGCCTGGAGTCGAGGGAGACAGGCGAACACTGAAGCTTTCTTT. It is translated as CAWSRGRQANTEAFF.

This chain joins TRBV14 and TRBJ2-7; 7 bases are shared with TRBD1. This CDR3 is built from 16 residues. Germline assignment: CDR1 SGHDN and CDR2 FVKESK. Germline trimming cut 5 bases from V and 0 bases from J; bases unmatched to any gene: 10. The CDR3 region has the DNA TGTGCCAGCAGCTATACTGGGGACAGCCTCTCCTACGAGCAGTACTTC. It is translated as CASSYTGDSLSYEQYF. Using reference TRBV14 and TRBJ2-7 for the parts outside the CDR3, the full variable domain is EAGVTQFPSHSVIEKGQTVTLRCDPISGHDNLYWYRRVMGKEIKFLLHFVKESKQDESGMPNNRFLAERTGGTYSTLKVQPAELEDSGVYFCASSYTGDSLSYEQYFGPGTRLTVT.

The CDR3 loop is CASSQTGLFGTDTQYF. The CDR3 DNA reads TGTGCCAGCAGCCAGACGGGACTCTTCGGCACAGATACGCAGTATTTT. This chain connects TRBV11-2 to TRBJ2-3; possible D gene TRBD2, 6 bases. The CDR3 is 16 amino acids. CDR1 is SGHAT, CDR2 FQNNGV, per germline. Trimming took off 5 bases at V and 1 base at J, with 16 bases between the two ends.

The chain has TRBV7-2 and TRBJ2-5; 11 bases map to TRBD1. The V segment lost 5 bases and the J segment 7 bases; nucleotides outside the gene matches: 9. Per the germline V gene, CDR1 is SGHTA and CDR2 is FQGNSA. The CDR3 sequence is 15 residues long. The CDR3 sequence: CASSGGQGVAATQYF. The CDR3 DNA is TGTGCCAGCAGCGGGGGACAGGGGGTTGCAGCGACCCAGTACTTC.

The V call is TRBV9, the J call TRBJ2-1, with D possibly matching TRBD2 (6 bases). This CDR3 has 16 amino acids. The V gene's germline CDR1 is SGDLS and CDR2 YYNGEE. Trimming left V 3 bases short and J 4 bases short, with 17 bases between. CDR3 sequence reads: CASSARWAGLYNEQFF. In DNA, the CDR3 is TGTGCCAGCAGCGCCCGTTGGGCGGGGTTATACAATGAGCAGTTCTTC.

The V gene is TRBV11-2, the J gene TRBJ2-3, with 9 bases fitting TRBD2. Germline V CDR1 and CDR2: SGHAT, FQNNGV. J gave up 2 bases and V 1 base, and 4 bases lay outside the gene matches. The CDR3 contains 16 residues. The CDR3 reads CASSLGAGGVTDTQYF. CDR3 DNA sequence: TGTGCCAGCAGCTTAGGGGCGGGAGGGGTCACAGATACGCAGTATTTT.

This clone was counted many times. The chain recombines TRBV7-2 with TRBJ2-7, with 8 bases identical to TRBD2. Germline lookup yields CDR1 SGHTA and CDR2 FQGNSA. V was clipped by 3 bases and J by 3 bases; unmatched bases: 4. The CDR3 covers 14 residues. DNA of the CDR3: TGTGCCAGCAGCTTCGGGGGGGCAGTCTACGAGCAGTACTTC. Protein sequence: CASSFGGAVYEQYF. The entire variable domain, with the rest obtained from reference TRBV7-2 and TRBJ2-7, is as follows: GAGVSQSPSNKVTEKGKDVELRCDPISGHTALYWYRQSLGQGLEFLIYFQGNSAPDKSGLPSDRFSAERTGGSVSTLTIQRTQQEDSAVYLCASSFGGAVYEQYFGPGTRLTVT.

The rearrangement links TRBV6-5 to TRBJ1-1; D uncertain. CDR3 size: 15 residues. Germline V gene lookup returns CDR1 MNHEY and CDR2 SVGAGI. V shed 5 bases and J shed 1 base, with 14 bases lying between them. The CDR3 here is CASSIRRAENTEAFF. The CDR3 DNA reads TGTGCCAGCAGTATCCGCCGAGCGGAGAACACTGAAGCTTTCTTT.

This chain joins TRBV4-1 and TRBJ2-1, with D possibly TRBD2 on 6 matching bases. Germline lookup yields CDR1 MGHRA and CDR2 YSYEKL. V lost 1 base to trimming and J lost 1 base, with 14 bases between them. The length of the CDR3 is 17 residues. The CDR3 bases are TGCGCCAGCAGCCAAGCCCGGGTCGGGGGTTCCTACAATGAGCAGTTCTTC. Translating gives CASSQARVGGSYNEQFF.

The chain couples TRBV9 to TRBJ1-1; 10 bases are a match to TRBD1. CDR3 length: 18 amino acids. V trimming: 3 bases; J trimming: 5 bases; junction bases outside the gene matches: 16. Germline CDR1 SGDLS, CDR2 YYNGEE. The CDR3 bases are TGTGCCAGCAGCGCACTAGTACTAAGACAGGGGGCGAGGACTGAAGCTTTCTTT. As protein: CASSALVLRQGARTEAFF. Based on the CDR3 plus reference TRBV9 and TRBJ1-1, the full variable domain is DSGVTQTPKHLITATGQRVTLRCSPRSGDLSVYWYQQSLDQGLQFLIQYYNGEERAKGNILERFSAQQFPDLHSELNLSSLELGDSALYFCASSALVLRQGARTEAFFGQGTRLTVV.

The CDR3 DNA reads TGCGCCAGCAGCTTGGTAGCCAGCCTAGGCAACACTGAAGCTTTCTTT. Translating it yields CASSLVASLGNTEAFF. The chain has TRBV5-1 and TRBJ1-1, with D unclear. Trimming stripped 0 bases from V and 2 bases from J, with 14 bases between. The germline V gene has CDR1 SGHRS and CDR2 YFSETQ. The CDR3 runs to 16 residues.

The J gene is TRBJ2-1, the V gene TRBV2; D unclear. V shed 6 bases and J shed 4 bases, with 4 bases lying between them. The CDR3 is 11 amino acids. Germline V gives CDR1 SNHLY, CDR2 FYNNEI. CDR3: CASSQYNEQFF. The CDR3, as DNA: TGTGCCAGCAGCCAATACAATGAGCAGTTCTTC.

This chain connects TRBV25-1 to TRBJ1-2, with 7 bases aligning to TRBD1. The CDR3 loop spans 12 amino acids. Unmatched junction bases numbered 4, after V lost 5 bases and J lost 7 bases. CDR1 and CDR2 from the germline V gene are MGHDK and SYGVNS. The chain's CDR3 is CASSKQGFGYTF. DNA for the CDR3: TGTGCCAGCAGTAAACAGGGGTTTGGCTACACCTTC.

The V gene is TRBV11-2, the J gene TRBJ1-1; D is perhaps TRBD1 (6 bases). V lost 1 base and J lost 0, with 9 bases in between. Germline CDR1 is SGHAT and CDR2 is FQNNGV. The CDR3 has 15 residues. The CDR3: CASSLGGRLNTEAFF. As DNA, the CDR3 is TGTGCCAGCAGCTTAGGGGGGCGCCTGAACACTGAAGCTTTCTTT.

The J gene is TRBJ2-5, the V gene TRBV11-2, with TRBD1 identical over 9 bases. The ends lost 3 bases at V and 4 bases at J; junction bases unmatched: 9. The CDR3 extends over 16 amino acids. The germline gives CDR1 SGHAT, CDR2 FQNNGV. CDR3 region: CASSLYPGQGGETQYF. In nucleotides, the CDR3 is TGTGCCAGCAGCTTGTACCCGGGACAGGGTGGAGAGACCCAGTACTTC.